This TCR beta chain was identified in a study of vaccination effects on CD4 cells after COVID-19. The study, taken as a whole, reports: After vaccination, at late timepoints, clones induced by infection and by vaccine contracted markedly.

Concerning this clone: Its antigen is undetermined.

The culture ran for nine to ten days, and then CD4+ T cells were isolated. Days 3 and 7 were when half the medium was replaced with IL-2 medium. V gave up 12 bases and J gave up 4 bases, with 14 bases separating them. The CDR3 is made up of 12 amino acids. Germline CDR1 and CDR2: KGHDR and SFDVKD. Produced via immunoSEQ multiplex PCR; TCRdb's table is partial and in-frame only. The repertoire holds 65,000 to 80,000 clones, with 60% to 80% as singletons. The TCR sequence derives from a human donor who received a COVID-19 vaccine. V gene TRBV24-1 combines with J gene TRBJ2-5; D tentatively fits TRBD1 or TRBD2 (5 bases each). The sequencing used CD4+ T cells from PBMCs cultured without peptide, collected before COVID-19 vaccination. The CDR3 is CAPRGTIETQYF. The DNA of the CDR3 is TGTGCCCCCCGGGGCACTATAGAGACCCAGTACTTC.